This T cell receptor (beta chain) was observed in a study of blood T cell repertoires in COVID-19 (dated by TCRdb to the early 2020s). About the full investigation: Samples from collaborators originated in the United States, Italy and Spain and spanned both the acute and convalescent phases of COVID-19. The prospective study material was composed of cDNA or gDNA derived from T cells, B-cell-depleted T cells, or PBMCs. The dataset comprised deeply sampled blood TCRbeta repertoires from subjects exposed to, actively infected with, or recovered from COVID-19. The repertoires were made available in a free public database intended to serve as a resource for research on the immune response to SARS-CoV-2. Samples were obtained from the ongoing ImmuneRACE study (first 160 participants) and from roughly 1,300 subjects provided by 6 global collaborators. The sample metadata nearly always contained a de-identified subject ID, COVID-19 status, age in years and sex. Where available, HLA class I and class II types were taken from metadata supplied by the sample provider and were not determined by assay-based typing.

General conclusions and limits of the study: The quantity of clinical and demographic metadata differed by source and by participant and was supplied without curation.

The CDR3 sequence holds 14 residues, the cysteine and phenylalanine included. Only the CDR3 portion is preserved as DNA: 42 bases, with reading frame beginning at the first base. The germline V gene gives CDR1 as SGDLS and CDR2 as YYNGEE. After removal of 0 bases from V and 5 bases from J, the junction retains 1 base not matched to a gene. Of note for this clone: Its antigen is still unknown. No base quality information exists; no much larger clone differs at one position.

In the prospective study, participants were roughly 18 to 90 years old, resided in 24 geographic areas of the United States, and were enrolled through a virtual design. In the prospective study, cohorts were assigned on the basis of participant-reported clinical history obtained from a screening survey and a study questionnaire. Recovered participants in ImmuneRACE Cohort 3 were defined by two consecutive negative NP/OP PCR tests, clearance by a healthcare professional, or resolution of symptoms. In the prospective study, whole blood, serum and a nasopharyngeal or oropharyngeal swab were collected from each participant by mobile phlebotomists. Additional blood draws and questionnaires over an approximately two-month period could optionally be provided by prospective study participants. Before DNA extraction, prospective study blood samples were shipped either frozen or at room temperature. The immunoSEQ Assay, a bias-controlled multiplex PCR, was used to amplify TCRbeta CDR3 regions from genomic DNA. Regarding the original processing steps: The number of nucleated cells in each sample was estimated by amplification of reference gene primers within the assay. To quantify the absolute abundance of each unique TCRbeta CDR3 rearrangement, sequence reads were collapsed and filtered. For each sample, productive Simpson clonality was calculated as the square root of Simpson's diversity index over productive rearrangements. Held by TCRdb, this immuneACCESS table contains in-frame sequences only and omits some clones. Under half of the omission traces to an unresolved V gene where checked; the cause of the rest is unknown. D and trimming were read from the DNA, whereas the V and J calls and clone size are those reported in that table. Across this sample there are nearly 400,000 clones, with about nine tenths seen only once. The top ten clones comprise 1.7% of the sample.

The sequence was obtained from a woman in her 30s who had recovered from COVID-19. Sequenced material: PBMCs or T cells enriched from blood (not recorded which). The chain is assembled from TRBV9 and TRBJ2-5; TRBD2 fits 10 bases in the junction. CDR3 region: CASSVDSGGETQYF. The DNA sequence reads TGTGCCAGCAGCGTAGATAGCGGGGGGGAGACCCAGTACTTC.